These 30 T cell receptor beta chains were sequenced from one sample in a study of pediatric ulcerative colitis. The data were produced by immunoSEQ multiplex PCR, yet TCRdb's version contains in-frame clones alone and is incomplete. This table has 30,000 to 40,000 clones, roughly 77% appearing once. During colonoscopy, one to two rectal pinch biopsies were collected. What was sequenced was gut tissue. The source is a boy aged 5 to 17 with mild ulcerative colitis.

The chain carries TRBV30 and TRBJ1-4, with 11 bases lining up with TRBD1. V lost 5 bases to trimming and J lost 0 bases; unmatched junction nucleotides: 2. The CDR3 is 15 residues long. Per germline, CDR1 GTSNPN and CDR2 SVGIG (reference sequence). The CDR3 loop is CAWGTGGATNEKLFF. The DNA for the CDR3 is TGTGCCTGGGGGACAGGGGGGGCAACTAATGAAAAACTGTTTTTT.

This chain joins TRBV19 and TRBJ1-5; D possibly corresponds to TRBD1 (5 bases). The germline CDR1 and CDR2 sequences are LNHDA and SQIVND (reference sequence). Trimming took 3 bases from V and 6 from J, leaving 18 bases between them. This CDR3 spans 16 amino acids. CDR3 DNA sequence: TGTGCCAGTAGTATGAGAGGGGAATCCTTCGGTCAGCCCCAGCATTTT. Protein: CASSMRGESFGQPQHF.

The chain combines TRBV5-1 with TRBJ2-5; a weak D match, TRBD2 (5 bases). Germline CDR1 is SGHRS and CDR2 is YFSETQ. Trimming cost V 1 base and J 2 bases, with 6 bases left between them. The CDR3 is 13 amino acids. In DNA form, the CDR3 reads TGCGCCAGCAGCTTGCGGGGACAAGAGACCCAGTACTTC. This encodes CASSLRGQETQYF.

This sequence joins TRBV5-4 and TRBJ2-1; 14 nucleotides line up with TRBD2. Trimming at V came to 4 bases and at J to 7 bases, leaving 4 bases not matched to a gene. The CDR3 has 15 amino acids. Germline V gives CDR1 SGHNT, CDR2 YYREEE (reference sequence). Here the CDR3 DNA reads TGTGCCAGCAGCCGCTGGACTAGCGGGGGGAATGAGCAGTTCTTC. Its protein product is CASSRWTSGGNEQFF.

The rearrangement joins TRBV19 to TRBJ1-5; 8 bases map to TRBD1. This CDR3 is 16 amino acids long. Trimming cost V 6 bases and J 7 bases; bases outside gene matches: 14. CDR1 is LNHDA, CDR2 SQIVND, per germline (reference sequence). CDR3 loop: CASRSRSRGLAQPQHF. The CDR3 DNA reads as TGTGCCAGTAGGTCAAGATCCAGGGGGCTGGCGCAGCCCCAGCATTTT.

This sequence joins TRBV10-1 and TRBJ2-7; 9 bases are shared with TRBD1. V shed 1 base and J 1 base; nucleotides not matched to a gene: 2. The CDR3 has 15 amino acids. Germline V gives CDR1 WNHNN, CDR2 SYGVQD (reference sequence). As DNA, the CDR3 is TGCGCCAGCAGTGAGTTGGGACAGGGATCCTACGAGCAGTACTTC. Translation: CASSELGQGSYEQYF.

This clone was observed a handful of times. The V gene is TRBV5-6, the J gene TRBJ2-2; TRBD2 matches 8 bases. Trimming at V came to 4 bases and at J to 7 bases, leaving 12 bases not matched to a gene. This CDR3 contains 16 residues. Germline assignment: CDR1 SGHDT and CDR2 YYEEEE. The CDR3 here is CASSPPAGGYRGELFF. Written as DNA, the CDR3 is TGTGCCAGCAGCCCCCCGGCGGGGGGCTACCGCGGGGAGCTGTTTTTT. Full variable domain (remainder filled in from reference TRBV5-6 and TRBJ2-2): DAGVTQSPTHLIKTRGQQVTLRCSPKSGHDTVSWYQQALGQGPQFIFQYYEEEERQRGNFPDRFSGHQFPNYSSELNVNALLLGDSALYLCASSPPAGGYRGELFFGEGSRLTVL.

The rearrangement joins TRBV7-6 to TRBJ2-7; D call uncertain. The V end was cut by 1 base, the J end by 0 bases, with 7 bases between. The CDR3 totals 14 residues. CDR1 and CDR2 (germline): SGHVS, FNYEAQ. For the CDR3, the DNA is TGTGCCAGCAGCTTAGGAGTATCCTCCTACGAGCAGTACTTC. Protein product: CASSLGVSSYEQYF.

The CDR3 sequence is CASSKGGLAGAYEQYF. DNA for the CDR3: TGTGCCAGCAGCAAAGGAGGACTAGCGGGGGCCTACGAGCAGTACTTC. The rearrangement uses TRBV21-1 and TRBJ2-7; TRBD2, the table's D call, lacks a check against the DNA. TRBV21-1 is listed as a pseudogene. The CDR3 runs 16 residues.

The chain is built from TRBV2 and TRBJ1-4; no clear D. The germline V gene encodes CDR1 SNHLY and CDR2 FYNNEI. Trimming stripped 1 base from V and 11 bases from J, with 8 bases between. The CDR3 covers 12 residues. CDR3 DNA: TGTGCCAGCAGTGAAGAGCACGCTAAACTGTTTTTT. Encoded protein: CASSEEHAKLFF.

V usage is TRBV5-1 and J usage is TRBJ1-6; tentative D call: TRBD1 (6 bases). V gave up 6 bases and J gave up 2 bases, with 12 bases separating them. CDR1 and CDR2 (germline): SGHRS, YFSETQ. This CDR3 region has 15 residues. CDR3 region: CASTGGLAYNSPLHF. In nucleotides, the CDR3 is TGCGCCAGCACCGGGGGGCTGGCCTATAATTCACCCCTCCACTTT.

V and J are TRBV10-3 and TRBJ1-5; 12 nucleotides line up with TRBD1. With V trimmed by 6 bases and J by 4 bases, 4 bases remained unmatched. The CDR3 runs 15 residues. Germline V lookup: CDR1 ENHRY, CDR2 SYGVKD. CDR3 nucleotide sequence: TGTGCCATCAGGGGGGACAGGGGGCCTAATCAGCCCCAGCATTTT. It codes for CAIRGDRGPNQPQHF.

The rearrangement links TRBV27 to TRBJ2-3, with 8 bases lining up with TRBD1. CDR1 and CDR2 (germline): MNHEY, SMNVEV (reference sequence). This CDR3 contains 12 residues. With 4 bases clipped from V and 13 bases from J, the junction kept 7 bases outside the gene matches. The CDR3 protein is CASSSRDRKEYF. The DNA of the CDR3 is TGTGCCAGCAGTTCCCGGGACAGGAAAGAGTATTTT.

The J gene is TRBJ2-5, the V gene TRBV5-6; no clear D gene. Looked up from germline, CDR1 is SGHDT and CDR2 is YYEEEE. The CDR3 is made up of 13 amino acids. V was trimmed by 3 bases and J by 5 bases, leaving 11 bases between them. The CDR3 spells CASSSPPEETQYF. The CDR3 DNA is TGTGCCAGCAGCTCGCCGCCGGAGGAGACCCAGTACTTC.

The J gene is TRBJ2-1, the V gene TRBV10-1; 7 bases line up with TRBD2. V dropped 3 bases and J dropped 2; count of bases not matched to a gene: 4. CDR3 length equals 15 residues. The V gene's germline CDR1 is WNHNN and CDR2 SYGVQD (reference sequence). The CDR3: CASSDSGNTYNEQFF. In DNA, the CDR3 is TGCGCCAGCAGTGACAGCGGGAACACCTACAATGAGCAGTTCTTC.

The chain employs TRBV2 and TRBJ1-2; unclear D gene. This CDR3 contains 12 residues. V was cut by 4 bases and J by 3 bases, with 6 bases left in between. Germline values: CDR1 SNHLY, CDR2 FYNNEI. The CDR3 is CASSVSDYGYTF. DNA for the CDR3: TGTGCCAGCAGTGTTTCGGACTATGGCTACACCTTC.

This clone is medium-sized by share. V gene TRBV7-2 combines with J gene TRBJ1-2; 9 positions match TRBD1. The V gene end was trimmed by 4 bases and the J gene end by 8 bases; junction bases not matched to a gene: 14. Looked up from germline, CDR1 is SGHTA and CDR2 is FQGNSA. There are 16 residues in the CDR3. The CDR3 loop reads CASSSPPGQGFYGYTF. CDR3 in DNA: TGTGCCAGCAGCTCTCCGCCGGGACAGGGTTTTTACGGCTACACCTTC.

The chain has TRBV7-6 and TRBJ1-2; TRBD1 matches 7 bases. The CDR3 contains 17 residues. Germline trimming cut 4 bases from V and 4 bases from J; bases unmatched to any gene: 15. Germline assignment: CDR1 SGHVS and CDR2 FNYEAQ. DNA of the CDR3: TGTGCCAGCAGCTATATGGACAGGCCTCGATTCGGCTATGGCTACACCTTC. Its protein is CASSYMDRPRFGYGYTF. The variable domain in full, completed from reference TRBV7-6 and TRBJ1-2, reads GAGVSQSPRYKVTKRGQDVALRCDPISGHVSLYWYRQALGQGPEFLTYFNYEAQQDKSGLPNDRFSAERPEGSISTLTIQRTEQRDSAMYRCASSYMDRPRFGYGYTFGSGTRLTVV.

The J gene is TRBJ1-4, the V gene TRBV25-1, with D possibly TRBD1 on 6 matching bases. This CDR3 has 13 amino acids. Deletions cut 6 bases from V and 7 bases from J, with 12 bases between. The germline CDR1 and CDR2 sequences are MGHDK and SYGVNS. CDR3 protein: CASRGGIPEKLFF. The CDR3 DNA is TGTGCCAGCAGAGGGGGGATTCCTGAAAAACTGTTTTTT.

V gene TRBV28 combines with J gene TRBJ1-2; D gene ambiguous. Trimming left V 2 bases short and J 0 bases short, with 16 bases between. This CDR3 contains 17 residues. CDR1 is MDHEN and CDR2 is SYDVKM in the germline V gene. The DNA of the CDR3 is TGTGCCAGCAGTTTAAACTCTCCCGCCAACACTAACTATGGCTACACCTTC. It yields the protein CASSLNSPANTNYGYTF.

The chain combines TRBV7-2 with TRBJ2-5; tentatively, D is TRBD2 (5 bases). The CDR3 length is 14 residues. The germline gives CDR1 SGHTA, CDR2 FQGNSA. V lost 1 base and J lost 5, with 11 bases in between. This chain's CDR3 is CASSLGPSRETQYF. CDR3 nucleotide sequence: TGTGCCAGCAGCTTAGGCCCTAGCCGGGAGACCCAGTACTTC.

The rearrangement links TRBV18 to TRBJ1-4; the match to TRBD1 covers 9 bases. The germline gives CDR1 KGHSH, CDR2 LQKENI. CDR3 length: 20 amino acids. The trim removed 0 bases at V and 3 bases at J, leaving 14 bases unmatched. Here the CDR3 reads CASSPPVWGQGQRANEKLFF. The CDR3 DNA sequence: TGTGCCAGCTCACCACCTGTGTGGGGACAGGGCCAACGGGCTAATGAAAAACTGTTTTTT.

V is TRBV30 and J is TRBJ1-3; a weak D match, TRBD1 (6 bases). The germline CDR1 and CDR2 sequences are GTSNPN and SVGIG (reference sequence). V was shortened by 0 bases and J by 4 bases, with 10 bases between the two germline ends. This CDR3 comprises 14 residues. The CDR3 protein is CAWSVAGEGNTIYF. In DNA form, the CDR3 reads TGTGCCTGGAGTGTCGCAGGGGAAGGAAACACCATATATTTT. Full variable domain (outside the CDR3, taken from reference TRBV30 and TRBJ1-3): SQTIHQWPATLVQPVGSPLSLECTVEGTSNPNLYWYRQAAGRGLQLLFYSVGIGQISSEVPQNLSASRPQDRQFILSSKKLLLSDSGFYLCAWSVAGEGNTIYFGEGSWLTVV.

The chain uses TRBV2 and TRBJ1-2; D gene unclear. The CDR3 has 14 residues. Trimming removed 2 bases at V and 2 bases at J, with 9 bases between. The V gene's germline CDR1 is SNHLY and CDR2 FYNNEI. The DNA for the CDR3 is TGTGCCAGCAGTGAAATAGTTATAAACTATGGCTACACCTTC. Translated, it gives CASSEIVINYGYTF.

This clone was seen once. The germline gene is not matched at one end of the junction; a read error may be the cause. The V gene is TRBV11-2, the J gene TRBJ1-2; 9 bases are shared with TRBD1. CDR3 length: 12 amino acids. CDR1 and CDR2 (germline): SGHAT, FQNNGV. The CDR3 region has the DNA TGTGCCAGCAGCTTAGGGACAGGGGATCTTTCCTTC. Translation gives CASSLGTGDLSF.

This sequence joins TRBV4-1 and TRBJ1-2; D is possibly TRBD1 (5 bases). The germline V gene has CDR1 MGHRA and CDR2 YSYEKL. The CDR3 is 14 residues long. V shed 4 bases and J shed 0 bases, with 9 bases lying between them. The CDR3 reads CASSRRGSNYGYTF. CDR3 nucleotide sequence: TGCGCCAGCAGCCGTCGGGGGTCTAACTATGGCTACACCTTC.

The CDR3 loop is CASSLGQGVMETQYF. The DNA for the CDR3 is TGTGCCAGTAGTCTGGGACAGGGGGTTATGGAGACCCAGTACTTC. The chain has TRBV19 and TRBJ2-5; 11 nucleotides match TRBD1. The germline V gene encodes CDR1 LNHDA and CDR2 SQIVND (reference sequence). The CDR3 covers 15 residues. Germline trimming cut 5 bases from V and 5 bases from J; bases unmatched to any gene: 7.

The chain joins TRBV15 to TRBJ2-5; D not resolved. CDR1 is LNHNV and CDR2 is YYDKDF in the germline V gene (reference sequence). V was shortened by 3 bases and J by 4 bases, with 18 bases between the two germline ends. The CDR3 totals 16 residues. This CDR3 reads CATSRTAHTRVETQYF. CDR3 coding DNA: TGTGCCACCAGCAGGACGGCTCATACTCGGGTAGAGACCCAGTACTTC.

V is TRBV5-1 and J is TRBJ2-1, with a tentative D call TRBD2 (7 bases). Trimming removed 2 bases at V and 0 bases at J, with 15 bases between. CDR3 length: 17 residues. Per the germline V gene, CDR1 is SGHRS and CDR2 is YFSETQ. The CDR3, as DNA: TGCGCCAGCAGCTTTTTTACGGGGGGCTTCTCCTACAATGAGCAGTTCTTC. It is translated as CASSFFTGGFSYNEQFF.

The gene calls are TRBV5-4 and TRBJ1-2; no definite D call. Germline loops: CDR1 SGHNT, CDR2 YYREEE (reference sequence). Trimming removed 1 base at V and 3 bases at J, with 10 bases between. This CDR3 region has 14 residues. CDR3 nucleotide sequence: TGTGCCAGCAGCTTGCGGGCAGGCGACTATGGCTACACCTTC. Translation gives CASSLRAGDYGYTF.